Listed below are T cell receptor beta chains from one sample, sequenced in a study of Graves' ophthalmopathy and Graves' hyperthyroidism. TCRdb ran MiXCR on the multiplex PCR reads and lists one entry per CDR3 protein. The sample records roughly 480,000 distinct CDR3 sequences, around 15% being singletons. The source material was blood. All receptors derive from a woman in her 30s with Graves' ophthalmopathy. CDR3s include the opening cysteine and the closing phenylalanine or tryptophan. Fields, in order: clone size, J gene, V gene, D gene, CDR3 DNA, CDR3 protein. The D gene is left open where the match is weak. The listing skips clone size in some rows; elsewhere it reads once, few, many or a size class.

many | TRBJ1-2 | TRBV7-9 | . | TGTGCCATCACGGACATGCGCTCGGGTGGCTACACCTTC | CAITDMRSGGYTF
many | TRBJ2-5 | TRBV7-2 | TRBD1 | TGTGCCAGCAGCTTAGGAGACAGGGGTGGAGAGACCCAGTACTTC | CASSLGDRGGETQYF
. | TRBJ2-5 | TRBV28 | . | TGTGCCAGCAGTTTGGGGGGGGCGAGATTGGAGACCCAGTACTTC | CASSLGGARLETQYF
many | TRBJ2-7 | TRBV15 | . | TGTGCCACCAGCAGACTTGGACTGGGAACCTACGAGCAGTACTTC | CATSRLGLGTYEQYF
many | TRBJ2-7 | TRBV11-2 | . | TGTGCCAGCAGCTTAGTGTCAGGGGGGGCTTACTACGAGCAGTACTTC | CASSLVSGGAYYEQYF
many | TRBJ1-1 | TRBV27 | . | TGTGCCAGCAGATCGACCCCAGGGATGAACACTGAAGCTTTCTTT | CASRSTPGMNTEAFF
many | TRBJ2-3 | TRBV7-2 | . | TGTGCCAGCAGCTTAGCGATTGGCACAGATACGCAGTATTTT | CASSLAIGTDTQYF
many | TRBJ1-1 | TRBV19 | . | TGTGCCAGCGGGGGACAAGTGAACACTGAAGCTTTCTTT | CASGGQVNTEAFF
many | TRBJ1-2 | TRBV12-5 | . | TGTGCTAGTGGTTTGGGATCGGGGAAGCTTAACTATGGCTACACCTTC | CASGLGSGKLNYGYTF
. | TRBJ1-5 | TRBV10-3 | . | TGTGCCATCAGCATAAACAGGGACGAGAATCAGCCCCAGCATTTT | CAISINRDENQPQHF
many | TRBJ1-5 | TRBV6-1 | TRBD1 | TGTGCCAGCAGTGGGGACAGTTACAATCAGCCCCAGCATTTT | CASSGDSYNQPQHF
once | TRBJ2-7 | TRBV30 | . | TGTGCCTGGTGTGTACAACTAACCTACGAGCAGTACTTC | CAWCVQLTYEQYF
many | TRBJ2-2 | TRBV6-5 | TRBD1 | TGTGCCAGCAGTTACTCCCCGGGACAGGGGCGCACCGGGGAGCTGTTTTTT | CASSYSPGQGRTGELFF
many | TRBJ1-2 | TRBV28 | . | TGTGCCAGCAGTGAGAGGACCTCCTATGGCTACACCTTC | CASSERTSYGYTF
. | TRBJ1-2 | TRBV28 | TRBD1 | TGTGCCGCCCGGTCAGGGGGAGCCCTCTATGGCTACACCTTC | CAARSGGALYGYTF
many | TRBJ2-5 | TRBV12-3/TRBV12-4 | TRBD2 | TGTGCCAGCAGTTCTAGCGGGGGGCAAGAGACCCAGTACTTC | CASSSSGGQETQYF
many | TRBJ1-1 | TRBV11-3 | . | TGTGCCAGCAGCCCTCGACAGAGGAACACTGAAGCTTTTTTT | CASSPRQRNTEAFF
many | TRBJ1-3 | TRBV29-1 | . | TGCAGCGTCGAAGCTGGAAACACCATATATTTT | CSVEAGNTIYF
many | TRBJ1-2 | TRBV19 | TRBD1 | TGTGCCAGTAGGGAGGACAGGAAAAACTATGGCTACACCTTC | CASREDRKNYGYTF
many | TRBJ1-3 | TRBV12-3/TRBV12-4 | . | TGTGCCAGCAGTTCCGCAGGGCAGGGACAAAACACCATATATTTT | CASSSAGQGQNTIYF
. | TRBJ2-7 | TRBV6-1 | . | TGTGCCAGCTTTCTCACCAGCGGAGGACCCTACGAGCAGTACTTC | CASFLTSGGPYEQYF
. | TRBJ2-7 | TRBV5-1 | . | TGCGCCAGCAGCCCCTCCTTCCTTTCGACAGGCCACTACGAGCAGTACTTC | CASSPSFLSTGHYEQYF
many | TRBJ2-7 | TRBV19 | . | TGTGCCAGCAAGCGGGACACCAGACCTTACGAGCAGTACTTC | CASKRDTRPYEQYF
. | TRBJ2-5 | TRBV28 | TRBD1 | TGTGCCAGCACCTCTATCCGGGACAGCTGGGGGACCCAGTACTTC | CASTSIRDSWGTQYF
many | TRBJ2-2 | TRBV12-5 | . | TGTGCTAGTGGAAAATCCAGGGCCACCGGGGAGCTGTTTTTT | CASGKSRATGELFF
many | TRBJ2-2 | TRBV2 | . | TGTGCCAGCAGTGACACCCGGTACACCGGGGAGCTGTTTTTT | CASSDTRYTGELFF
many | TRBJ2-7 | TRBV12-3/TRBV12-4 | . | TGTGCCAGCAGTTTCCAGGGTGGCTCCTACGAGCAGTACTTC | CASSFQGGSYEQYF
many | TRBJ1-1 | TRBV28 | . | TGTGCCAGCAGTTTTTGGCTCACTGAAGCTTTCTTT | CASSFWLTEAFF
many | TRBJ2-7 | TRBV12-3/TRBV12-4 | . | TGTGCCAGCAGTTTAGCGCTTGCTTACGAGCAGTACTTC | CASSLALAYEQYF
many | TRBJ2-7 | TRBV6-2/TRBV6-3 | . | TGTGCCAGCAGTTACAAAGGCGGGTCGATGTACGAGCAGTACTTC | CASSYKGGSMYEQYF
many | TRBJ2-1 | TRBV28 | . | TGTGCCAGCGGCCGAGGAGGGGGTGAGCAGTTCTTC | CASGRGGGEQFF
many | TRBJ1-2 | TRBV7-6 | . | TGTGCCAGCAGCTTAGCCTCATTTTACGACAGCGGGGGATATGGCTACACCTTC | CASSLASFYDSGGYGYTF
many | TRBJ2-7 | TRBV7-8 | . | TGTGCCAGCAGCTTAGGACCACCCTACGAGCAGTACTTC | CASSLGPPYEQYF
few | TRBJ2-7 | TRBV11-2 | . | TGTGCCAGCAGCTTCTTTAATATGTGGAAAGAAAGCTCCTACGAGCAGTACTTC | CASSFFNMWKESSYEQYF
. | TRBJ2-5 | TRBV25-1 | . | TGTGCCAGCAGTGAATCTCCTAACCAAGAGACCCAGTACTTC | CASSESPNQETQYF
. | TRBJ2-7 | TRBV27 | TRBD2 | TGTGCCAGCAGTCCCCGGGGGGGGGGGATCTACGAGCAGTACTTC | CASSPRGGGIYEQYF
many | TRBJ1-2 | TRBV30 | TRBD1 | TGTGCCTGGAGTGTACCTTCCCTAGGACAGGGGTATGGCTACACCTTC | CAWSVPSLGQGYGYTF
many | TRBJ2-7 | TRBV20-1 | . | TGCAGTGCTAGGTCCCTGGAGGCCTACGAGCAGTACTTC | CSARSLEAYEQYF
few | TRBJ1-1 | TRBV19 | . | TGTGCCAGTAGTTTGGCATACCTGGCTGAAGCTTTCTTT | CASSLAYLAEAFF
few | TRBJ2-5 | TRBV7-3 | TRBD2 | TGTGCCAGCAGTGCGGGGGGGGGTCTCCAAGAGACCCAGTACTTC | CASSAGGGLQETQYF
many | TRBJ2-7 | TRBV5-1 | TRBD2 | TGCGCCAGCAGCTTTTATGTAACTAGCGGGACCCCGCCGCCCGACGAGCAGTACTTC | CASSFYVTSGTPPPDEQYF
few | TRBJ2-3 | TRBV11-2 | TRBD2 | TGTGCCAGCAGCTTAGAAGGGCGGGAGGAGTGGGCAGATACGCAGTATTTT | CASSLEGREEWADTQYF
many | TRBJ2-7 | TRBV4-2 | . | TGTGCCAGCAGCCAAGATAGCAGGGCAGATGTCGAGCAGTACTTC | CASSQDSRADVEQYF
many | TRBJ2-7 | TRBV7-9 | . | TGTGCCAGCAGCCAAGACGGGGGCGAGCAGTACTTC | CASSQDGGEQYF
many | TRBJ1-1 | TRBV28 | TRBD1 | TGTGCCAGCAGTTCGCAGGGGGCAGGAACTGAAGCTTTCTTT | CASSSQGAGTEAFF
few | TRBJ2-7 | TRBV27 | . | TGTGCCAGCAGTTCAGGCAACTCCTACGAGCAGTACTTC | CASSSGNSYEQYF
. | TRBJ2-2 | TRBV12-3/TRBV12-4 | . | TGTGCCAGCAGCCGTCAGGGGACCACCGGGGAGCTGTTTTTT | CASSRQGTTGELFF
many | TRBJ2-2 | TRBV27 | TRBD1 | TGTGCCAGTACCCAGGGGGCCACCGGGGAGCTGTTTTTT | CASTQGATGELFF
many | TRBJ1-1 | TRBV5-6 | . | TGTGCCAGCAGCTCCGTTGGAAAGGCTGAAGCTTTCTTT | CASSSVGKAEAFF
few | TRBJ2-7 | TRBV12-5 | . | TGTGCTAGTGGTTTGGTTGGGGCTATTGTGCAGTACTTC | CASGLVGAIVQYF
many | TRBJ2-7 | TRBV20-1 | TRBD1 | TGCAGTGCTAGACGACCGGGACAGGACTACGAGCAGTACTTC | CSARRPGQDYEQYF